These T cell receptor beta chains were read from a single sample in a study of blood T cell repertoires in COVID-19. Some clones are missing from TCRdb's copy, which holds only in-frame ones; the method was immunoSEQ multiplex PCR. The table has tens of thousands of clones, 60% to 85% seen once. Source material: peripheral blood. The receptors were sampled from a human donor with active or convalescent COVID-19. The donor label of this sample is uncertain. Each CDR3 is given with its conserved first and last residue. A D gene is named only where the DNA matches it firmly. Only some rows state a clone size, as once, few, many or a class for expanded clones.

j_gene	abundance	d_gene	v_gene	CDR3nt	CDR3aa
TRBJ2-1	NA	NA	TRBV4-2	TGTGCCAGCAGCCAAGATACGGGAGAGGGGAATGAGCAGTTCTTC	CASSQDTGEGNEQFF
TRBJ1-5	NA	TRBD1	TRBV7-2	TGTGCCAGCAGCTTGGACAGGGGGAATCAGCCCCAGCATTTT	CASSLDRGNQPQHF
TRBJ2-3	NA	NA	TRBV10-2	TGCGCCAGCAGTGAGATGGGCGGGTCCACAGATACGCAGTATTTT	CASSEMGGSTDTQYF
TRBJ1-3	NA	NA	TRBV7-2	TGTGCCAGCAGCTTAGCTTCCACTGGAAACACCATATATTTT	CASSLASTGNTIYF
TRBJ2-1	many	TRBD1	TRBV28	TGTGCCAGCAGTTTAAGACAGGGGGCCTACAATGAGCAGTTCTTC	CASSLRQGAYNEQFF
TRBJ1-2	once	NA	TRBV7-9	TGTGCCAGCAGCTTAGCCCAGGGCTATGGCTACACCTTC	CASSLAQGYGYTF
TRBJ1-1	NA	TRBD1	TRBV4-2	TGTGCCAGCAGCCAAGAGGGTCCCGGGACAGGGGGCACGAACACTGAAGCTTTCTTT	CASSQEGPGTGGTNTEAFF
TRBJ2-3	NA	NA	TRBV5-4	TGTGCCAGCAGCTTGGCCGGCGAGCGAATAGGGTATTTT	CASSLAGERIGYF
TRBJ1-3	NA	NA	TRBV9	TGTGCCAGCAGCGTAGTGGCAGGGGTCGGAAACACCATATATTTT	CASSVVAGVGNTIYF
TRBJ1-4	NA	NA	TRBV7-9	TGTGCCAGCAGCTTAGGGCCAACTAATGAAAAACTGTTTTTT	CASSLGPTNEKLFF
TRBJ2-6	NA	TRBD1	TRBV19	TGTGCCAGTAGTGGGACAGGGGGCTCTGGGGCCAACGTCCTGACTTTC	CASSGTGGSGANVLTF
TRBJ1-3	NA	TRBD1	TRBV7-6	TGTGCCAGCAGCTTAGGGACAGGGTATGGAAACACCATATATTTT	CASSLGTGYGNTIYF
TRBJ2-2	NA	TRBD2	TRBV10-3	TGTGCCTCCAGACTAGCGGGAGAGGCCGGGGAGCTGTTTTTT	CASRLAGEAGELFF
TRBJ2-1	NA	TRBD2	TRBV6-6	TGTGCCAGCAGGGGACTAGCGGAATACAATGAGCAGTTCTTC	CASRGLAEYNEQFF
TRBJ2-1	NA	TRBD2	TRBV30	TGTGCCTGGAGCCTGGGGGGGATTGAGCAGTTCTTC	CAWSLGGIEQFF
TRBJ2-7	NA	NA	TRBV4-3	TGCGCCAGCAGCCAAGATTATGAGGGAGGCGAGCAGTACTTC	CASSQDYEGGEQYF
TRBJ2-7	NA	TRBD1	TRBV11-2	TGTGCCAGCAGCTCCCGCAGGGGGACCTACGAGCAGTACTTC	CASSSRRGTYEQYF
TRBJ1-6	NA	NA	TRBV11-2	TGTGCCAGCAGCGGAGAGGGTTTCAGGCCCGTCATAAATTCACCCCTCCACTTT	CASSGEGFRPVINSPLHF
TRBJ1-1	NA	TRBD1	TRBV7-3	TGTGCCAGCAGCTGGAACAGGGGGGCTTCTGAAGCTTTCTTT	CASSWNRGASEAFF
TRBJ2-2	NA	NA	TRBV6-5	TGTGCCAGCATAATGCGGGCCCCGAACACCGGGGAGCTGTTTTTT	CASIMRAPNTGELFF
TRBJ2-6	NA	TRBD1	TRBV24-1	TGTGCCACCAGCGACAGGGGGCATGGGGCCAACGTCCTGACTTTC	CATSDRGHGANVLTF
TRBJ1-2	once	NA	TRBV28	TGTGCCAGCAGTTTATTGGGGGGATACACCTTC	CASSLLGGYTF
TRBJ1-2	NA	NA	TRBV9	TGTGCCAGCAGCGTAGTACCAGGAAGGGGCTATGGCTACACCTTC	CASSVVPGRGYGYTF
TRBJ1-6	few	NA	TRBV9	TGTGCCAGCAGCCCCACGGGGAGCAATTCACCCCTCCACTTT	CASSPTGSNSPLHF
TRBJ1-1	once	NA	TRBV11-3	TGTGCCAGCAGCTCTAAACAGGGACCAATGAACACTGAAGCTTTCTTT	CASSSKQGPMNTEAFF